The 10 T cell receptor beta chains presented below share a single source sample, sequenced in a study of cytomegalovirus exposure and HLA in healthy donors. PCR primers comprised 60 Vbeta and 13 Jbeta primers. The table came from immunoSEQ multiplex PCR; TCRdb's copy has only in-frame clones and leaves some out. The sample shows around 100,000 clones, 50% to 80% of them seen only once. Sequenced: PBMCs. The receptors were gathered from a man between 25 and 39 years old in good health and CMV-seronegative.

The chain joins TRBV7-8 to TRBJ1-5; weak D call: TRBD1 (5 bases). The length of the CDR3 is 15 residues. Trimming took 5 bases from V and 5 from J, leaving 16 bases between them. CDR1 and CDR2 from the germline V gene are SGHVS and FQNEAQ. CDR3 sequence reads: CASSGLTGPHQPQHF. The CDR3 bases are TGTGCCAGCAGCGGCCTTACAGGTCCTCATCAGCCCCAGCATTTT.

The chain employs TRBV7-9 and TRBJ1-2; no clear D. The CDR3 sequence is 12 residues long. Trimming cost V 2 bases and J 4 bases, with 5 bases left between them. The germline CDR1 and CDR2 sequences are SEHNR and FQNEAQ (reference sequence). CDR3 nucleotides: TGTGCCAGCAGCTTACAGATCTATGGCTACACCTTC. Its protein product is CASSLQIYGYTF.

The chain has TRBV4-1 and TRBJ1-6; 7 nucleotides line up with TRBD1. Germline V gene sequence: CDR1 MGHRA, CDR2 YSYEKL. V was clipped by 4 bases and J by 7 bases; unmatched bases: 4. The CDR3 is 14 amino acids. The CDR3 region is CASSRDRANSPLHF. CDR3 in DNA: TGCGCCAGCAGCCGGGACAGAGCAAATTCACCCCTCCACTTT.

Worth noting for this clone: Germline and junction disagree at one end, which may indicate a read error. The chain recombines TRBV6-1 with TRBJ1-1; D perhaps matches TRBD1 (5 bases). Germline V CDR1 and CDR2: MNHNS, SASEGT. This CDR3 comprises 14 residues. The CDR3 spells CASSRRGLNTKAFF. The CDR3 DNA reads TGTGCCAGCAGTCGGCGGGGCTTGAACACTAAAGCTTTCTTT.

The chain is built from TRBV5-6 and TRBJ2-2; no definite D call. V lost 0 bases and J 6 bases, leaving 18 bases between the germline ends. Looked up from germline, CDR1 is SGHDT and CDR2 is YYEEEE. The CDR3 consists of 17 residues. CDR3 sequence: CASSLGGTTTSAGELFF. CDR3 DNA sequence: TGTGCCAGCAGCTTGGGTGGCACCACCACCAGCGCCGGGGAGCTGTTTTTT.

The table lists this clone with a few counts. V gene TRBV6-4 combines with J gene TRBJ2-1; 10 bases align to TRBD2. CDR3 length: 15 amino acids. CDR1 is MRHNA, CDR2 SNTAGT, per germline. V shed 2 bases and J 5 bases; nucleotides not matched to a gene: 3. CDR3 residues: CASSDRTSGDNEQFF. CDR3 nucleotide sequence: TGTGCCAGCAGTGACCGGACTAGCGGCGACAATGAGCAGTTCTTC.

This chain connects TRBV29-1 to TRBJ1-2; D unclear. The ends were cut back, 6 bases at V and 8 bases at J, with 16 bases in the middle. The germline gives CDR1 SQVTM, CDR2 ANQGSEA. CDR3 length: 12 residues. The CDR3 is CSVADPVFGYTF. The CDR3 DNA reads as TGCAGCGTCGCCGATCCAGTTTTCGGCTACACCTTC.

The chain recombines TRBV7-3 with TRBJ2-3, with 7 bases that match TRBD2. The CDR3 is 13 residues long. Trimming removed 8 bases from V and 2 bases from J; junction bases left unmatched: 4. Per germline, CDR1 SGHTA and CDR2 FQGTGA. This CDR3 reads CASRDYITDTQYF. Written as DNA, the CDR3 is TGTGCCAGCCGGGACTATATCACAGATACGCAGTATTTT.

The V gene is TRBV9, the J gene TRBJ2-1; 9 nucleotides match TRBD2. V was clipped by 10 bases and J by 7 bases; unmatched bases: 12. Per the germline V gene, CDR1 is SGDLS and CDR2 is YYNGEE. The CDR3 sequence is 14 residues long. The CDR3 DNA reads as TGTGCCGGCTCCCCAGGGGCGGGAGGGAATGAGCAGTTCTTC. It translates to CAGSPGAGGNEQFF.

The gene calls are TRBV4-3 and TRBJ1-5; no reliable D call. The germline V and J ends were trimmed by 1 base and 6 bases, with 10 bases remaining between them. Germline V CDR1 and CDR2: LGHNA, YSLEER. The CDR3 has 14 residues. The CDR3 DNA is TGCGCCAGCAGCCAAGGGACTGTGGGTCAGCCCCAGCATTTT. Protein: CASSQGTVGQPQHF.